These T cell receptor beta chains were read from a single sample in a study of cytomegalovirus exposure and HLA in healthy donors. Sequencing was performed with immunoSEQ multiplex PCR; in TCRdb, only in-frame clones are kept and a portion is missing. The sample yields over 130,000 clones, roughly 77% seen once. The material sequenced was PBMCs. These receptors all come from a human donor in good health. The conserved cysteine and the conserved F or W are not part of the CDR3 here.

v_gene,j_gene,CDR3aa
TRBV13,TRBJ2-5,ASSSTSGRRAQETQY
TRBV29-1,TRBJ2-7,SVASGLAGEGLYEQY
TRBV11-2,TRBJ2-1,ASSSSGGIVHSSYNEQF
TRBV19,TRBJ1-2,ASIPGGSYYGYT
TRBV19,TRBJ1-1,ASSIQEGAEAF
TRBV7-6,TRBJ2-5,ASEVLYQETQY
TRBV28,TRBJ1-5,ASSFFQGGQPQH
TRBV19,TRBJ2-3,ASSILAGTDLPYTQY
TRBV27,TRBJ2-7,ASSLSPAGGNYEQY
TRBV10-2,TRBJ1-5,ASSDRTGARLQH
TRBV7-8,TRBJ2-1,ASSHRDYNEQF
TRBV15,TRBJ1-4,ATGTGPNEKLF
TRBV11-3,TRBJ2-2,ASSSWTSGKRSGELF
TRBV6-5,TRBJ1-1,ASSYAGPNTEAF
TRBV27,TRBJ2-7,ASSFNRGYEQY
TRBV4-3,TRBJ2-2,ASSQVQGANGELF